This TCR beta chain comes out of a study of identical twins. General observations from the study: Fewer insertions were carried by abundant cord blood beta clonotypes, but none was seen in memory repertoires.

TCRdb re-analysed the 5' RACE reads in MiXCR, keeping a single row per CDR3 protein. The sample includes roughly 1.6 million distinct CDR3 sequences, 25% to 35% of them seen just once. Remarks on this clonotype: Its antigen is unidentified.

The V and J ends lost 3 bases and 2 bases respectively, with 11 bases between them. CDR3 size: 14 residues. Sequencing used cord blood. The TCR originated in a newborn girl in good health. The chain joins TRBV12-3 or TRBV12-4 to TRBJ2-7; D not resolved. CDR3 bases: TGTGCCAGCAGTTTTTTCCCAGTAACCTACGAGCAGTACTTC. Protein product: CASSFFPVTYEQYF.